This TCR beta chain was identified in a study of blood T cell repertoires in COVID-19. Overall study: The study drew acute and convalescent COVID-19 samples from the United States, Italy and Spain. T cells, B-cell-depleted T cells, or PBMCs provided the cDNA or gDNA that served as material.

Comments on this clone: A junction boundary mismatches the germline segment, possibly from a read error. Other DNA sequences in this sample translate to the same CDR3.

Germline assignment: CDR1 SGHRS and CDR2 YFSETQ. There are 15 residues in the CDR3. Authors' data handling: By means of reference gene primer amplification, nucleated cell counts were estimated. Method: immunoSEQ multiplex PCR; TCRdb's copy keeps in-frame clones and lacks some. That table supplies the V and J calls and clone size; D and trimming were determined from the DNA. The table records 80,000 to 100,000 clones, about nine tenths of them present only once. This sequence was found in a man between 60 and 75 years old with acute or convalescent COVID-19. The sample was peripheral blood. The chain combines TRBV5-1 with TRBJ2-1, with a possible D match to TRBD2 (6 bases). The CDR3 nucleotides read TGCGCCAGCAGCTTAACTAGCCCTCTCTACAATGAGCAATTCTTC. This sequence encodes CASSLTSPLYNEQFF.